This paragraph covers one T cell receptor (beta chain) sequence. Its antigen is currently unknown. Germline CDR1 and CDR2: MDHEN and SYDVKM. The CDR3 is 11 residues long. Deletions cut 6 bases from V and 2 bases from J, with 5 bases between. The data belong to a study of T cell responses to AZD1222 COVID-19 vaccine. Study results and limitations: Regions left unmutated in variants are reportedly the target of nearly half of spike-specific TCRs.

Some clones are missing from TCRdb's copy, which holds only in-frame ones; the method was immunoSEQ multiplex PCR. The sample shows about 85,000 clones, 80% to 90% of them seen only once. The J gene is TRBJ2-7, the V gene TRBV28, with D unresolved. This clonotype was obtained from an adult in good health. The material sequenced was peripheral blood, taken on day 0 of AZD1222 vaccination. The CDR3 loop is CASSKPYEQYF. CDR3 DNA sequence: TGTGCCAGCAGCAAGCCCTACGAGCAGTACTTC.